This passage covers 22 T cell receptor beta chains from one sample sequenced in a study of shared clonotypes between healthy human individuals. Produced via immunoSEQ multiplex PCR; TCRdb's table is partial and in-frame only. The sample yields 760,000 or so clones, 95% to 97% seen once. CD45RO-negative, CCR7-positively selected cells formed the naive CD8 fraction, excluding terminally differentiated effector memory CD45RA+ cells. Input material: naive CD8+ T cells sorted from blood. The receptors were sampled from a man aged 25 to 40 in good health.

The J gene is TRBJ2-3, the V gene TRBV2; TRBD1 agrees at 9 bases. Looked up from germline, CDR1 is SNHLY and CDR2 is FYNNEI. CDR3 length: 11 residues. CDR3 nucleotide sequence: TGTGGTAACAGGGGGCGGGATACGCAGTATTTT. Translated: CGNRGRDTQYF.

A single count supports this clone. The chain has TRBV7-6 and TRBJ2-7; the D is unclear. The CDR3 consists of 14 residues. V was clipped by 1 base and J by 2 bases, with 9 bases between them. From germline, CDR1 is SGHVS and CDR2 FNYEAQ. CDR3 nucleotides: TGTGCCAGCAGCTTAGGTGGGTCAGCCTACGAGCAGTACTTC. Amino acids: CASSLGGSAYEQYF.

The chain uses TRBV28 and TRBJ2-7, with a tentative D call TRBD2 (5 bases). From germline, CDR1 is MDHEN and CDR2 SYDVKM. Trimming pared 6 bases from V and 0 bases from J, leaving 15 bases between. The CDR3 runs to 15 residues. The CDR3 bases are TGTGCCAGCAGATTGGGTAGCGCGTCCTCCTACGAGCAGTACTTC. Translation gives CASRLGSASSYEQYF.

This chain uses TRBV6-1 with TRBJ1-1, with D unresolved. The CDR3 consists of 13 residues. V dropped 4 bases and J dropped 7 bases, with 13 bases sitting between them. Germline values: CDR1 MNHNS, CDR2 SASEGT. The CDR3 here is CASSVPGFDEAFF. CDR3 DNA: TGTGCCAGCAGTGTCCCGGGGTTCGATGAAGCTTTCTTT.

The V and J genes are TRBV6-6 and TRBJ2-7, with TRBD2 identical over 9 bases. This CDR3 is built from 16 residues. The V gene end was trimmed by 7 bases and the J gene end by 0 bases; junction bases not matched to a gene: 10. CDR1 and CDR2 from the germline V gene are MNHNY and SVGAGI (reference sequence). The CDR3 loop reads CASTPTGREGSYEQYF. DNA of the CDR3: TGTGCCAGCACCCCTACCGGGCGGGAGGGCTCCTACGAGCAGTACTTC.

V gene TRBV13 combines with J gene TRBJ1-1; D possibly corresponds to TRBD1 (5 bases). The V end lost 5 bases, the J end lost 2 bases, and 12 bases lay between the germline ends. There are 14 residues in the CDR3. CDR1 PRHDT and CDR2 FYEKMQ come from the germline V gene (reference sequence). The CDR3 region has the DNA TGTGCCAGCAGCCCCGACAGAACTAACACTGAAGCTTTCTTT. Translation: CASSPDRTNTEAFF.

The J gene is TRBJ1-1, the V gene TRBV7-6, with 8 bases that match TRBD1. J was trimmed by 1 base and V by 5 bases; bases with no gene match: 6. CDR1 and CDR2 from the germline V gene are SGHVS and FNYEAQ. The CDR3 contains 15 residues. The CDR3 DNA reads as TGTGCCAGCAGCCCCAGACAGGGGACGAACACTGAAGCTTTCTTT. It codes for CASSPRQGTNTEAFF.

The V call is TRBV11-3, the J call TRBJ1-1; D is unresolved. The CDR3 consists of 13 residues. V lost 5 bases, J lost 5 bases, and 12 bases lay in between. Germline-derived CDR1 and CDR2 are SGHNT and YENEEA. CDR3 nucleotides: TGTGCCAGCAGCCCCGGTCCCGGAACTGAAGCTTTCTTT. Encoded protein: CASSPGPGTEAFF.

The CDR3, as DNA: TGCGCCAGCAGCTACCGGGGGAAGATCCGGACTAGCGGAGTCGACAATGAGCAGTTCTTC. It encodes CASSYRGKIRTSGVDNEQFF. V usage is TRBV5-1 and J usage is TRBJ2-1, with TRBD2 identical over 10 bases. The J segment lost 5 bases and the V segment lost 3 bases, leaving 20 bases of the junction unmatched. Germline-derived CDR1 and CDR2 are SGHRS and YFSETQ. The CDR3 loop spans 20 amino acids.

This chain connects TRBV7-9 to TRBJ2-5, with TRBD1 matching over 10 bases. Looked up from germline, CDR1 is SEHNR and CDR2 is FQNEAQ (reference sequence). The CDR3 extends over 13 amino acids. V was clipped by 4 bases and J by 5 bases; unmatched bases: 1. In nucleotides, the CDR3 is TGTGCCAGCAGCTCGGACAGGGGGGAGACCCAGTACTTC. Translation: CASSSDRGETQYF.

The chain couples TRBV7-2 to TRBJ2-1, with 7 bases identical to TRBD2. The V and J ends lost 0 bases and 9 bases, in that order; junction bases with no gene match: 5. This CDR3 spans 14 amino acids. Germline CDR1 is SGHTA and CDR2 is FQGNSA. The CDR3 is CASSLAGTIREQFF. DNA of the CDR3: TGTGCCAGCAGCTTAGCGGGGACTATCCGTGAGCAGTTCTTC.

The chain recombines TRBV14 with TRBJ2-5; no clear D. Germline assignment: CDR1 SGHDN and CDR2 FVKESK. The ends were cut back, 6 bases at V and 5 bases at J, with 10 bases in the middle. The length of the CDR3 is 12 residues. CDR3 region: CASSRGYETQYF. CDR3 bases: TGTGCCAGCAGTCGCGGTTATGAGACCCAGTACTTC.

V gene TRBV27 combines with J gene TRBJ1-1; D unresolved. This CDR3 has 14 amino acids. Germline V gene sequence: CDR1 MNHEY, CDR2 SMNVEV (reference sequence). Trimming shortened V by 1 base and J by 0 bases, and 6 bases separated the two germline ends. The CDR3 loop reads CASSLWAVNTEAFF. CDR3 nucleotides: TGTGCCAGCAGTTTATGGGCAGTGAACACTGAAGCTTTCTTT.

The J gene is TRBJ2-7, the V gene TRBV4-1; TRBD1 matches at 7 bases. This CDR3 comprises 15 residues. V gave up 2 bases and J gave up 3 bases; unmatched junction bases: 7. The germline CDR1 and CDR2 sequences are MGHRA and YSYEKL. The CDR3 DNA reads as TGCGCCAGCAGCCAATCCGTGGGACAGAGCTACGAGCAGTACTTC. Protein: CASSQSVGQSYEQYF.

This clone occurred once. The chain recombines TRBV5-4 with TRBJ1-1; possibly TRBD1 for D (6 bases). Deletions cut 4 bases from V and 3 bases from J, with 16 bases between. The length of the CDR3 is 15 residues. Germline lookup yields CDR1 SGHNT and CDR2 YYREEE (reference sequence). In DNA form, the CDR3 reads TGTGCCAGCAGCCTATGGGGGGCGCGCGACACTGAAGCTTTCTTT. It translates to CASSLWGARDTEAFF.

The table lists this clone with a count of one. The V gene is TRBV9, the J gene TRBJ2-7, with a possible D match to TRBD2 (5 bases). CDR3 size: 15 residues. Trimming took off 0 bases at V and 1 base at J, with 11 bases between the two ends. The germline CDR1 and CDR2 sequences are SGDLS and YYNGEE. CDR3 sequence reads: CASSVGRGLSYEQYF. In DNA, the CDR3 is TGTGCCAGCAGCGTAGGGCGAGGGCTATCCTACGAGCAGTACTTC.

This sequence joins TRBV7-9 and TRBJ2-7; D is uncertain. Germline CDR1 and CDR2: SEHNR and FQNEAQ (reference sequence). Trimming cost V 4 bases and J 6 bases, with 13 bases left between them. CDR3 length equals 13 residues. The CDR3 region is CASSSWPTTEQYF. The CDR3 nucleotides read TGTGCCAGCAGCTCTTGGCCGACCACCGAGCAGTACTTC.

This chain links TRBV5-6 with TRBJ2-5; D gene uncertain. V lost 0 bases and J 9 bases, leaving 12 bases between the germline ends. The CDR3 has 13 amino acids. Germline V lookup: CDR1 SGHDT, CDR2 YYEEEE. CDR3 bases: TGTGCCAGCAGCTTGGCTTCTACCGTGGCCCAGTACTTC. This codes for CASSLASTVAQYF.

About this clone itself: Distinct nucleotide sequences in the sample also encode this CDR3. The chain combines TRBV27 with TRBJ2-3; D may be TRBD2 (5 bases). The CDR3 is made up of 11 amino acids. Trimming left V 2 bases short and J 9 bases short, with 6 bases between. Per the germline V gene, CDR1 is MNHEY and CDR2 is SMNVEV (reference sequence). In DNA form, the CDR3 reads TGTGCCAGCAGTTTAGGAGGCACGCAGTATTTT. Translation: CASSLGGTQYF.

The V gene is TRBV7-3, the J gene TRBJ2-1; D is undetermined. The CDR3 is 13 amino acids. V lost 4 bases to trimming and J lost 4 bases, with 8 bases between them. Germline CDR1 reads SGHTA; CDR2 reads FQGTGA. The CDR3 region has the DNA TGTGCCAGCAGCTCCGACCTTTACAATGAGCAGTTCTTC. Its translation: CASSSDLYNEQFF.

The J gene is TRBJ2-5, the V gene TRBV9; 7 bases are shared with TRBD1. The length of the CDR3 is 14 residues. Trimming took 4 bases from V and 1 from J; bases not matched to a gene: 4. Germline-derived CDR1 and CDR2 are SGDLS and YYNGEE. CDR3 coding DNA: TGTGCCAGCAGCCCACGACAGGGCCAAGAGACCCAGTACTTC. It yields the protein CASSPRQGQETQYF.

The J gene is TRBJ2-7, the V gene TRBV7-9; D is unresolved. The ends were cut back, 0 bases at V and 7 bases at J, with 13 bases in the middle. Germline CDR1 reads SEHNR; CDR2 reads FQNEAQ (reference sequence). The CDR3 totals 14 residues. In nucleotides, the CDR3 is TGTGCCAGCAGCTTAGCAGGTAGGGTCCGTGAGCAGTACTTC. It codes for CASSLAGRVREQYF.